Detailed here is one T cell receptor (beta chain). What it recognizes is unknown. An absence of ophthalmopathy progression within 18 months meant stable Graves' hyperthyroidism. This entry belongs to a study of T cells in Graves' hyperthyroidism and ophthalmopathy. On the study more broadly: At initial diagnosis, before any treatment had begun, peripheral blood was obtained. Study-wide findings and caveats: Separation of ophthalmopathy from stable hyperthyroidism was achieved by a 13 V-J model.

The CDR3 spans 15 residues. Trimming took 1 base from V and 0 from J, leaving 10 bases between them. The germline V gene has CDR1 MDHEN and CDR2 SYDVKM. There were TCR beta CDR3 regions amplified from RNA transcripts. RT-PCR in the first round (using the HTBI primer set) targeted the TCR CDR3. TCRdb re-called the multiplex PCR reads through MiXCR, storing one row per CDR3 protein. The sample has roughly 350,000 distinct CDR3 sequences; around 14% are singletons. V is TRBV28 and J is TRBJ2-7, with D unresolved. This TCR came from a woman in her 30s with Graves' hyperthyroidism. The sample comprised blood. CDR3 amino acids: CASSLFSRSSYEQYF. CDR3 nucleotides: TGTGCCAGCAGTTTATTTAGTAGGAGCTCCTACGAGCAGTACTTC.